These T cell receptor beta chains were read from a single sample in a study of blood T cell repertoires in COVID-19. The assay was immunoSEQ multiplex PCR, and TCRdb's table has in-frame clones only and misses some. Of approximately 81,000 clones in the sample, almost 85% were seen once. Sequenced: peripheral blood. These receptors were collected from a human donor in a cohort sampled during active COVID-19. Each CDR3 is given with its conserved first and last residue. A D gene is named only where the DNA matches it firmly. Size is stated for part of the rows, as once, few or many counts, or as a class when the clone is expanded.

D	size	J	V	DNA	CDR3
-	-	TRBJ1-1	TRBV19	TGTGCCAGTAGTGATTCAGGGATACTTGAACAGGCTTTCTTT	CASSDSGILEQAFF
-	-	TRBJ2-7	TRBV30	TGTGCCTGGAGTGCTTCGGGGGGCCCCTACGAGCAGTACTTC	CAWSASGGPYEQYF
-	-	TRBJ1-2	TRBV7-2	TGTGCCAGCAGCTTAGGATTGGGGAGGGGCTATGGCTACACCTTC	CASSLGLGRGYGYTF
-	-	TRBJ2-2	TRBV6-2/TRBV6-3	TGTGCCAGCAGTCACCCTGACAGGACCCCCACCGGGGAGCTGTTTTTT	CASSHPDRTPTGELFF
-	-	TRBJ2-5	TRBV12-3/TRBV12-4	TGTGCCAGCGGGCGCAGGGGAGAGGAGACCCAGTACTTC	CASGRRGEETQYF
TRBD2	-	TRBJ2-7	TRBV4-1	TGCGCCAGCAGCCAGGTTCTAGCGGGGGGACTGGGCGAGCAGTACTTC	CASSQVLAGGLGEQYF
-	-	TRBJ2-7	TRBV12-3/TRBV12-4	TGTGCCAGCAGGCCCGCAGGGGACGAGCAGTACTTC	CASRPAGDEQYF
-	-	TRBJ1-5	TRBV6-5	TGTGCCAGCAGTTACAGAGGCGGGAATCAGCCCCAGCATTTT	CASSYRGGNQPQHF
-	few	TRBJ1-5	TRBV27	TGTGCCAGCAGTTTCGGCGGGACGCTTACCCCAAGCAATCAGCCCCAGCATTTT	CASSFGGTLTPSNQPQHF
TRBD1	-	TRBJ1-2	TRBV3-1/TRBV3-2	TGTGCCAGCAGCCACAGGGGGACCAACTATGGCTACACCTTC	CASSHRGTNYGYTF
TRBD1	-	TRBJ1-2	TRBV6-6	TGTGCCAGCAGCAAGGACAGGGGGAAGTATGGCTACACCTTC	CASSKDRGKYGYTF
-	-	TRBJ1-4	TRBV6-2/TRBV6-3	TGTGCCAGCAGTTATGGGGGGATTGTGGATGAAAAACTGTTTTTT	CASSYGGIVDEKLFF
-	-	TRBJ1-2	TRBV6-4	TGTGCCAGCAGTGACTCGAGCGGGGGTAAGGGCTACACCTTC	CASSDSSGGKGYTF
TRBD2	few	TRBJ2-3	TRBV9	TGTGCCAGCACCCTCGGTCCCGGCGGGGGGAACACAGATACGCAGTATTTT	CASTLGPGGGNTDTQYF
-	few	TRBJ1-2	TRBV19	TGTGCCAGTAGTATAGGCGGGTTTGTTGGCTACACCTTC	CASSIGGFVGYTF
TRBD1	once	TRBJ2-7	TRBV18	TGTGCCAGCTCGGCCGGGACAGGGGGCCTCTACGAGCAGTACTTC	CASSAGTGGLYEQYF
-	-	TRBJ1-5	TRBV6-1	TGTGCCAGCAGTGAAGGGTTGCGGTTTCAGCCCCAGCATTTT	CASSEGLRFQPQHF
TRBD1	-	TRBJ2-7	TRBV5-4	TGTGCCAGCAGCTTGGAGGTGACAGGGGGCAATAGGGGGCAGTACTTC	CASSLEVTGGNRGQYF
-	-	TRBJ1-1	TRBV4-1	TGCGCCAGCAGCCACCCGACACGGAACACTGAAGCTTTCTTT	CASSHPTRNTEAFF
-	-	TRBJ1-4	TRBV6-2/TRBV6-3	TGTGCCAGCAGCGACATGAAAAAACTGTTTTTT	CASSDMKKLFF
-	-	TRBJ2-7	TRBV6-5	TGTGCCAGCAGGGCAGGGCCTTACGAGCAGTACTTC	CASRAGPYEQYF
-	-	TRBJ2-1	TRBV5-1	TGCGCCAGCAGCCCCGGCGGAGGGACCTACAATGAGCAGTTCTTC	CASSPGGGTYNEQFF
-	-	TRBJ1-5	TRBV18	TGTGCCAGCTCAGCCAGGAGGGAGGGTCAGCCCCAGCATTTT	CASSARREGQPQHF
-	-	TRBJ1-5	TRBV3-1/TRBV3-2	TGTGCCCCTACGCGGCCCAACGAGAACAATCAGCCCCAGCATTTT	CAPTRPNENNQPQHF
-	-	TRBJ2-2	TRBV10-3	TGTGCCATCAGTGAAGGCGGGAACACCGGGGAGCTGTTTTTT	CAISEGGNTGELFF
-	-	TRBJ1-2	TRBV6-1	TGTGCCAGCAGTGTCTCTAGAAGGGGCGGGGTTCTTGGCTACACCTTC	CASSVSRRGGVLGYTF
TRBD1	once	TRBJ1-6	TRBV19	TGTGCCAGTAGTATCCGCCGACAGGGACCCCTCCACTTT	CASSIRRQGPLHF
-	-	TRBJ1-3	TRBV5-1	TGCGCCAGCAGCTTGGGACAGGCAAACACCATATATTTT	CASSLGQANTIYF
TRBD1	-	TRBJ1-4	TRBV6-5	TGTGCCAGCAGAGGACAGGGGGGTTCTGAAAAACTGTTTTTT	CASRGQGGSEKLFF
-	once	TRBJ2-7	TRBV19	TGTGCCAGTACCACGACAGTTGCCTACGAGCAGTACTTC	CASTTTVAYEQYF
-	-	TRBJ1-1	TRBV18	TGTGCCAGCTCTCTCGAAGGGGTGAACACTGAAGCTTTCTTT	CASSLEGVNTEAFF
-	-	TRBJ2-7	TRBV6-5	TGTGCCAGCAGTTATCGGGCAGGGGCGGAAGAGCAGTACTTC	CASSYRAGAEEQYF
-	-	TRBJ2-5	TRBV6-2/TRBV6-3	TGTGCCAGCAGTTACACTAGGGCGGGGGAGACCCAGTACTTC	CASSYTRAGETQYF
TRBD1	-	TRBJ1-4	TRBV25-1	TGTGCCAGCAGTGAATTTGGGACAGGGGTTACTAATGAAAAACTGTTTTTT	CASSEFGTGVTNEKLFF
-	once	TRBJ2-5	TRBV10-1	TGCGCCAGCAGTGAGAAGGGGCCAAAGGGGGAGACCCAGTACTTC	CASSEKGPKGETQYF
-	-	TRBJ2-5	TRBV2	TGTGCCGGGGCTGTCGGGCCAGGGGGAGGAGAGACCCAGTACTTC	CAGAVGPGGGETQYF
TRBD1	-	TRBJ2-3	TRBV6-6	TGTGCCAGCAGGCCTCGGGACAGTTCAACCACAGATACGCAGTATTTT	CASRPRDSSTTDTQYF
TRBD1	-	TRBJ1-4	TRBV5-1	TGCGCCAGCAGCGCTACAGGGGGCACTAATGAAAAACTGTTTTTT	CASSATGGTNEKLFF
TRBD2	-	TRBJ2-4	TRBV7-8	TGTGCCAGCAGCCGAGTACTAGCGGGTGGCAAAAACATTCAGTACTTC	CASSRVLAGGKNIQYF
TRBD1	-	TRBJ2-5	TRBV7-2	TGTGCCAGCAGCTCAAACGATCCGGGACAGGGCCAAGAGACCCAGTACTTC	CASSSNDPGQGQETQYF
TRBD1	-	TRBJ2-7	TRBV29-1	TGCAGCGTTACTACAGGGGGCTCCTACGAGCAGTACTTC	CSVTTGGSYEQYF
-	-	TRBJ2-7	TRBV18	TGTGCCAGCTCACCAGTGGCAGGGAAGCTAGCCTACGAGCAGTACTTC	CASSPVAGKLAYEQYF
-	once	TRBJ1-2	TRBV6-5	TGTGCCAGCACTATCGGAAGTGGGCAGGGTTATGGCTACACCTTC	CASTIGSGQGYGYTF
TRBD2	-	TRBJ2-7	TRBV7-6	TGTGCCAGCAGCTGGGGCGGGGGCTCCTACGAGCAGTACTTC	CASSWGGGSYEQYF